This entry describes one T cell receptor beta chain. The target antigen is unknown. Trimming removed 6 bases at V and 0 bases at J, with 9 bases between. This CDR3 has 14 residues. The germline CDR1 and CDR2 sequences are MNHEY and SVGAGI. MiXCR, applied by TCRdb to the reads, yields one record per CDR3 protein. The sample carries roughly 46,000 distinct CDR3 sequences, 12% recorded once. The sample originates from a study of type 1 regulatory T cells. Background on the study: This in vitro CD4 product, T-allo10, is enriched for Tr1 cells and alloantigen-specific. Study-level results: Compared with non-Tr1 cells, Tr1 cells showed a narrower TCR repertoire.

The sample was cultured non-Tr1 T cells, either the whole culture or a sorted T cell fraction (not recorded which). This TCR was sampled from a human donor in good health. V and J are TRBV6-5 and TRBJ1-3; no reliable D call. The CDR3 protein is CASRNTFSGNTIYF. CDR3 nucleotide sequence: TGTGCCAGCAGAAACACCTTCTCTGGAAACACCATATATTTT.